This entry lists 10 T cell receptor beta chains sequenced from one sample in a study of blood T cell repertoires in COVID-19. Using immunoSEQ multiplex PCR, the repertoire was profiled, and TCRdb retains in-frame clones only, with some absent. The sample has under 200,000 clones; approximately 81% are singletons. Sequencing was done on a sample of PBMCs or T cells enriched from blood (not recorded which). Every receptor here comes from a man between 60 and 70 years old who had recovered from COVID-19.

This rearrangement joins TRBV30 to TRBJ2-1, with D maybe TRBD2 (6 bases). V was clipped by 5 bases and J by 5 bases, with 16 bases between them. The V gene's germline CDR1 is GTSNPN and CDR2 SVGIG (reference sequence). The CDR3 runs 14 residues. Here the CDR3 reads CAWVGGLSNNEQFF. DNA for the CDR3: TGTGCCTGGGTCGGGGGATTATCTAACAATGAGCAGTTCTTC.

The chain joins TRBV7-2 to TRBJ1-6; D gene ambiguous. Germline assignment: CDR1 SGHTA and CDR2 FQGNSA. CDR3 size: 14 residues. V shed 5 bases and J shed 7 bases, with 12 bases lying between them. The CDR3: CASSHPSGNSPLHF. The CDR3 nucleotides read TGTGCCAGCAGCCATCCCTCGGGGAATTCACCCCTCCACTTT.

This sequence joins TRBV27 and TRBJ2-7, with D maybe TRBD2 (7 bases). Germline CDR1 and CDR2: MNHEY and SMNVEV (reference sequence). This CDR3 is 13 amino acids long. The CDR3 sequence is CSSGGMGGYEQYF. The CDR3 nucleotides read TGTTCCTCGGGGGGCATGGGGGGCTACGAGCAGTACTTC.

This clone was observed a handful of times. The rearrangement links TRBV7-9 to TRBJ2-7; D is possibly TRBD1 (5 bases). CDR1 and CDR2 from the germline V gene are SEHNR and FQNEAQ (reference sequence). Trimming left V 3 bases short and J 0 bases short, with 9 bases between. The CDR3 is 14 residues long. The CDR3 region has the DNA TGTGCCAGCAGCTTTTTAGGGGACTCCTACGAGCAGTACTTC. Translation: CASSFLGDSYEQYF.

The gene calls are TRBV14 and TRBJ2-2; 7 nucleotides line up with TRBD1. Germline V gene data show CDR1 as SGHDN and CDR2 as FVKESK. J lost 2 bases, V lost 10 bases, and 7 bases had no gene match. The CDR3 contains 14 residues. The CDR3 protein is CATRGQINTGELFF. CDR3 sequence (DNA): TGTGCCACCCGGGGACAGATTAACACCGGGGAGCTGTTTTTT. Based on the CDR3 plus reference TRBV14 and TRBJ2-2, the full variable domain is EAGVTQFPSHSVIEKGQTVTLRCDPISGHDNLYWYRRVMGKEIKFLLHFVKESKQDESGMPNNRFLAERTGGTYSTLKVQPAELEDSGVYFCATRGQINTGELFFGEGSRLTVL.

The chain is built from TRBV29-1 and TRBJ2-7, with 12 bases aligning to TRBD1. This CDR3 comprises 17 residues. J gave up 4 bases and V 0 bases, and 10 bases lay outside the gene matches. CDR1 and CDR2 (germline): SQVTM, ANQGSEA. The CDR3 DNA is TGCAGCGTTGAAGATGTCAAAGGGACAGGGGGCAAGTACGAGCAGTACTTC. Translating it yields CSVEDVKGTGGKYEQYF.

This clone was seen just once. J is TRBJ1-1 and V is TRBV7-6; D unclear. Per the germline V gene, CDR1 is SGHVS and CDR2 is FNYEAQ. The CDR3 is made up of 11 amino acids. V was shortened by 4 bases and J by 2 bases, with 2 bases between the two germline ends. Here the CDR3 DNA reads TGTGCCAGCAGCTCTAACACTGAAGCTTTCTTT. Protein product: CASSSNTEAFF.

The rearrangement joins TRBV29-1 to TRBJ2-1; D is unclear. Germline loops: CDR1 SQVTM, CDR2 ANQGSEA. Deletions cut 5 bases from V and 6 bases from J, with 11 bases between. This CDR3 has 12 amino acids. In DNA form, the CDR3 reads TGCAGCGTTCGAGTGTCTAGCAATGAGCAGTTCTTC. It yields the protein CSVRVSSNEQFF.

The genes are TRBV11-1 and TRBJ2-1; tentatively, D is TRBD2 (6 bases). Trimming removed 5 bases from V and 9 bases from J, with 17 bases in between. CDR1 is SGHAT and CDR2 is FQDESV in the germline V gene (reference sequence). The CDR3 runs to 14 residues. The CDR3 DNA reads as TGTGCCAGCAGCCCGACGACTAGTCCGACTGAGCAGTTCTTC. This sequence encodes CASSPTTSPTEQFF.

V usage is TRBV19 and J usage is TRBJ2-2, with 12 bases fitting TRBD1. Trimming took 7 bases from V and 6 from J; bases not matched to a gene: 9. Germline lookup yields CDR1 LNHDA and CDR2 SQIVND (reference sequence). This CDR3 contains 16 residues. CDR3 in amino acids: CASTNPGTGGPGELFF. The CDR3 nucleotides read TGTGCCAGTACCAACCCGGGGACAGGGGGCCCCGGGGAGCTGTTTTTT.